This T cell receptor (beta chain) was found in a study of cytomegalovirus exposure and HLA in healthy donors. At the level of the study: Roughly 170 million T cells yielded approximately 110 million unique TCR beta sequences in earlier analysis.

This clone was seen a few times. The PCR ran on 60 Vbeta and 13 Jbeta primers. Only in-frame clones appear in the TCRdb table, and some are missing; sequencing was by immunoSEQ multiplex PCR. Among some 200,000 clones listed, roughly 13% were seen once. The CDR3 sequence is 12 residues long. Per germline, CDR1 SNHLY and CDR2 FYNNEI. The V segment lost 3 bases and the J segment 9 bases; nucleotides outside the gene matches: 1. Each donor's status was that of a healthy bone marrow donor. This TCR was sampled from a man aged 45-60 years in good health and CMV-seropositive. The source material was PBMCs. This chain connects TRBV2 to TRBJ2-3, with TRBD1 matching over 9 bases. CDR3 nucleotide sequence: TGTGCCAGCAGTGAGGACAGGGGCACGCAGTATTTT. This encodes CASSEDRGTQYF.